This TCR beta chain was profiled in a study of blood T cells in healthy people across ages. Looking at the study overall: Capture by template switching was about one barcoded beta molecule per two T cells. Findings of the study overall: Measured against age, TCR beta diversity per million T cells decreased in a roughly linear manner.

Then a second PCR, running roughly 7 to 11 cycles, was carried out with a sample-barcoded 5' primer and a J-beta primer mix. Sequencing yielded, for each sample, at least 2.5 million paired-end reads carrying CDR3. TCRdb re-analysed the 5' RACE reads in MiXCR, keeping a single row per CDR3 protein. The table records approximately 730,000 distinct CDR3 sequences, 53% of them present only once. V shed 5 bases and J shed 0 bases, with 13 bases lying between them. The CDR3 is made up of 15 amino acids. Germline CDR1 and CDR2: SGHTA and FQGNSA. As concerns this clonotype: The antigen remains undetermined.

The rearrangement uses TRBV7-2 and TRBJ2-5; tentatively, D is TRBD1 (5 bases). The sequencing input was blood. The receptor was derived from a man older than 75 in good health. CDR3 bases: TGTGCCAGCAGCCCAGGGTGGGGAAACCAAGAGACCCAGTACTTC. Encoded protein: CASSPGWGNQETQYF.